Listed below are T cell receptor beta chains from one sample, sequenced in a study of blood T cell repertoires in COVID-19. The table came from immunoSEQ multiplex PCR; TCRdb's copy has only in-frame clones and leaves some out. The repertoire holds 150,000 to 200,000 clones, approximately 79% seen once, with roughly 19% in the top ten. Sequencing was done on a sample of peripheral blood. These receptors originate from a woman of 80 years or more with acute or convalescent COVID-19. CDR3s include the opening cysteine and the closing phenylalanine or tryptophan. A D gene is named only where the DNA matches it firmly. Clone size is stated in some rows and not others, as once, few, many or a class when expanded.

V gene	J gene	D gene	clone size	CDR3 DNA	CDR3 protein
TRBV18	TRBJ1-3	NA	NA	TGTGCCAGCTCAGTGAACGGGGGTGCTGGAAACACCATATATTTT	CASSVNGGAGNTIYF
TRBV10-3	TRBJ2-3	TRBD2	NA	TGTGCCATCAACTGGGGTAGCGGGGGGGCCACAGATACGCAGTATTTT	CAINWGSGGATDTQYF
TRBV6-5	TRBJ2-1	TRBD2	NA	TGTGCCAGCAGTCACCGACCAGCGGGGTACAATGAGCAGTTCTTC	CASSHRPAGYNEQFF
TRBV9	TRBJ2-7	TRBD1	NA	TGTGCCAGCAGTGAACTCCAGGGGGCGCAGTACTTC	CASSELQGAQYF
TRBV19	TRBJ1-3	TRBD1	NA	TGTGCCAGTAGGTTGGACAGGACCACCTCACGGAACACCATATATTTT	CASRLDRTTSRNTIYF
TRBV19	TRBJ2-2	TRBD2	NA	TGTGCCAGTAGTAAACTAGCGGGAGGGGGGGAGCTGTTTTTT	CASSKLAGGGELFF
TRBV18	TRBJ1-3	NA	few	TGTGCCAGCTCACCACGGGTTGCAGGGTCTGGAAACACCATATATTTT	CASSPRVAGSGNTIYF
TRBV2	TRBJ2-7	NA	NA	TGTGCCAGCAGGGTTACTAGCAACGAGCAGTACTTC	CASRVTSNEQYF
TRBV5-1	TRBJ2-3	NA	NA	TGCGCCAGCAGCTTGGCCCCGGAGTCCACAGATACGCAGTATTTT	CASSLAPESTDTQYF
TRBV2	TRBJ2-3	TRBD2	once	TGTGCCAGCAGTGATACTAGCGGAGATACGCAGTATTTT	CASSDTSGDTQYF
TRBV3-1/TRBV3-2	TRBJ2-5	NA	NA	TGTGCCAGCAGCCAAGAGAGTTGGGAGACCCAGTACTTC	CASSQESWETQYF
TRBV2	TRBJ2-3	TRBD2	NA	TGTGCCAGCAGTGGGACTAGCGGGAGGCCCGGCACAGATACGCAGTATTTT	CASSGTSGRPGTDTQYF
TRBV5-1	TRBJ1-4	NA	NA	TGCGCCAGCAGCTTGGACAGGAGGGGTGAAAAACTGTTTTTT	CASSLDRRGEKLFF
TRBV18	TRBJ1-5	TRBD1	NA	TGTGCCAGCTCTCTTAAAACAGGGGGACCCAATCAGCCCCAGCATTTT	CASSLKTGGPNQPQHF
TRBV6-5	TRBJ1-5	NA	NA	TGTGCCAGCCAACCCCGGGGAAGACAGCCCCAGCATTTT	CASQPRGRQPQHF
TRBV7-2	TRBJ2-3	TRBD1	NA	TGTGCCAGCAGCTTAGACAGGGGATATGATACGCAGTATTTT	CASSLDRGYDTQYF
TRBV19	TRBJ1-1	NA	NA	TGTGCCAGTAGTAGCCAGGGGAACACTGAAGCTTTCTTT	CASSSQGNTEAFF
TRBV18	TRBJ2-7	NA	NA	TGTGCCAGCTCACCACCGTCGACACGGTCCTACGAGCAGTACTTC	CASSPPSTRSYEQYF
TRBV3-1/TRBV3-2	TRBJ2-5	NA	NA	TGTGCCAGCAGCCAAGACAGGGGCCGGACGGGTGCCCAGTACTTC	CASSQDRGRTGAQYF
TRBV30	TRBJ1-1	NA	NA	TGTGCCTGGAGTGACGGGGTTGTGAGGGAGGGGGCTTTCTTT	CAWSDGVVREGAFF
TRBV10-3	TRBJ2-2	NA	NA	TGTGCCATCAGTGTTATTGTCGACACCGGGGAGCTGTTTTTT	CAISVIVDTGELFF
TRBV27	TRBJ1-3	NA	NA	TGTGCCAGTCGACAAGCATACTCTGGAAACACCATATATTTT	CASRQAYSGNTIYF
TRBV25-1	TRBJ1-3	NA	few	TGTGCCACCTCGGGAGGGCGGGTGCGGGGAAACACCATATATTTT	CATSGGRVRGNTIYF
TRBV15	TRBJ2-3	NA	NA	TGTGCCACCAGCAGAGTACGCCACACGGAGCGTAGCACAGATACGCAGTATTTT	CATSRVRHTERSTDTQYF
TRBV28	TRBJ1-4	TRBD1	NA	TGTGCCAGCAGTTCCCCGGGGCAGGGGGATGAAAAACTGTTTTTT	CASSSPGQGDEKLFF
TRBV28	TRBJ2-3	TRBD2	NA	TGTGCCAGCAGTACTAGCGGGATCACTATAAGCACAGATACGCAGTATTTT	CASSTSGITISTDTQYF
TRBV5-6	TRBJ1-4	TRBD1	NA	TGTGCCAGCTCATTCCGGGACAGGGGAGAAAAACTGTTTTTT	CASSFRDRGEKLFF
TRBV7-2	TRBJ1-6	NA	NA	TGTGCCAGCAGCTTCGGGGGGGTGACACCCCTCCACTTT	CASSFGGVTPLHF
TRBV5-1	TRBJ2-7	TRBD1	NA	TGCGCCAGCAGCTCAGGGACAGGGCGCTTATACGAGCAGTACTTC	CASSSGTGRLYEQYF
TRBV9	TRBJ1-1	TRBD1	NA	TGTGCCAGCAGCGTAGCTATGGGACAGGATCTTGGGGCGGCTTTCTTT	CASSVAMGQDLGAAFF
TRBV25-1	TRBJ1-1	NA	once	TGTGCCAGCAGCACAAACAGGGAAAGATCCACTGAAGCTTTCTTT	CASSTNRERSTEAFF
TRBV5-1	TRBJ1-4	NA	once	TGCGCCAGCAGCTTGGGCCAGGGCCGTGAAAAACTGTTTTTT	CASSLGQGREKLFF
TRBV20-1	TRBJ1-1	TRBD1	NA	TGCAGTGCTCCGACAGGGAATAAAGCTTTCTTT	CSAPTGNKAFF
TRBV11-2	TRBJ2-1	TRBD2	once	TGTGCCAGCGGGACTAGCGGGGGAGAGCAGTTCTTC	CASGTSGGEQFF
TRBV11-3	TRBJ1-2	TRBD1	NA	TGTGCCAGCAGCCCAAAGGGGGCCAGGGGAAACTATGGCTACACCTTC	CASSPKGARGNYGYTF
TRBV3-1/TRBV3-2	TRBJ2-1	TRBD2	few	TGTGCCAGCAGCCAGCCGGGACTAGCGGGGACCAATGAGCAGTTCTTC	CASSQPGLAGTNEQFF
TRBV9	TRBJ2-1	TRBD1	NA	TGTGCCAGCAGCGAAACCGTCCCGGGACAGGGGACTGGCAATGAGCAGTTCTTC	CASSETVPGQGTGNEQFF